One and the same sample provided the 18 T cell receptor beta chains below, sequenced in a study of blood T cells in healthy people across ages (dated by TCRdb to the mid-2010s). Libraries were made using 5' RACE. TCRdb lists the instrument as Illumina HiSeq 2500. A second PCR of roughly 6 to 11 cycles was run with a J-beta primer mix and a sample-barcoded 5' primer. The public reads were reanalyzed by TCRdb: fastp trimming at Q25, MiXCR alignment, in-frame beta chains only. Each CDR3 protein gets just one entry, which takes the most common genes and DNA from the rows behind it. The sample table lists 700,000 to 900,000 distinct CDR3 sequences, 50% to 65% of them with a count of one. Of the sample, approximately 40% is held by the ten largest clones. The sample was blood. These receptors came from a man aged 80 or over in good health.

The chain employs TRBV6-5 and TRBJ1-1; no clear D. Germline values: CDR1 MNHEY, CDR2 SVGAGI. V was shortened by 5 bases and J by 5 bases, with 21 bases between the two germline ends. The CDR3 is made up of 16 amino acids. Here the CDR3 DNA reads TGTGCCAGCAGTACACCCCGGGCGGGAGGAATTACTGAAGCTTTCTTT. The encoded protein is CASSTPRAGGITEAFF.

V usage is TRBV20-1 and J usage is TRBJ2-1; TRBD1 matches at 8 bases. Trimming at V came to 5 bases and at J to 10 bases, leaving 7 bases not matched to a gene. This CDR3 comprises 12 residues. The germline CDR1 and CDR2 sequences are DFQATT and SNEGSKA (reference sequence). CDR3 protein: CSAGDRGAEQFF. CDR3 nucleotide sequence: TGCAGTGCTGGCGACAGGGGCGCCGAGCAGTTCTTC.

This chain connects TRBV5-6 to TRBJ2-3; 8 bases align to TRBD2. Per germline, CDR1 SGHDT and CDR2 YYEEEE. J lost 14 bases, V lost 4 bases, and 18 bases had no gene match. This CDR3 has 15 residues. CDR3 in DNA: TGTGCCAGCAGCCAGAGCGGGAGTACAGACAGAGACGCGTATTTT. This sequence encodes CASSQSGSTDRDAYF.

This clonotype was counted a few times. The chain combines TRBV10-3 with TRBJ2-5; 9 bases match TRBD1. Germline values: CDR1 ENHRY, CDR2 SYGVKD. J lost 11 bases, V lost 6 bases, and 10 bases had no gene match. The length of the CDR3 is 13 residues. CDR3 DNA sequence: TGTGCCATCAGGGACAGGGGTACGGAAGAGCAGTACTTC. This translates into CAIRDRGTEEQYF.

V gene TRBV28 combines with J gene TRBJ2-3, with D possibly being TRBD1 (6 bases). The germline V gene encodes CDR1 MDHEN and CDR2 SYDVKM. V shed 7 bases and J shed 3 bases, with 11 bases lying between them. The CDR3 spans 13 residues. The CDR3 region has the DNA TGTGCCAGCATCCTAGGGGGTACAGATACGCAGTATTTT. Translation: CASILGGTDTQYF.

V usage is TRBV7-9 and J usage is TRBJ2-1, with 7 bases matching TRBD2. This CDR3 is built from 16 residues. With V trimmed by 5 bases and J by 0 bases, 7 bases remained unmatched. Looked up from germline, CDR1 is SEHNR and CDR2 is FQNEAQ (reference sequence). The CDR3: CASSPERGSSYNEQFF. CDR3 DNA sequence: TGTGCCAGCAGCCCGGAGCGGGGAAGCTCCTACAATGAGCAGTTCTTC.

The chain combines TRBV20-1 with TRBJ2-1; D is possibly TRBD2 (6 bases). CDR3 length: 16 amino acids. The ends were cut back, 0 bases at V and 4 bases at J, with 16 bases in the middle. The germline gives CDR1 DFQATT, CDR2 SNEGSKA (reference sequence). The CDR3 sequence is CSARDWAGGDYNEQFF. The CDR3 coding sequence is TGCAGTGCTAGAGATTGGGCCGGAGGGGATTACAATGAGCAGTTCTTC.

Details on this clonotype: Possible read error: a much larger clone is one base away. The V call is TRBV5-1, the J call TRBJ2-7; D gene ambiguous. CDR3 size: 17 residues. The V and J ends lost 4 bases and 7 bases respectively, with 27 bases between them. Germline lookup yields CDR1 SGHRS and CDR2 YFSETQ. The DNA of the CDR3 is TGCGCCAGCAGCCCAATGGATAGGACCCTAACCAACAATGAGCAGTACTTC. Its translation: CASSPMDRTLTNNEQYF. The full variable domain, with the rest looked up from reference TRBV5-1 and TRBJ2-7, is KAGVTQTPRYLIKTRGQQVTLSCSPISGHRSVSWYQQTPGQGLQFLFEYFSETQRNKGNFPGRFSGRQFSNSRSEMNVSTLELGDSALYLCASSPMDRTLTNNEQYFGPGTRLTVT.

The chain carries TRBV27 and TRBJ1-1; D is perhaps TRBD1 (6 bases). Germline loops: CDR1 MNHEY, CDR2 SMNVEV (reference sequence). The V gene lost 2 bases and the J gene lost 0 bases, with 7 bases spanning the gap. The CDR3 spans 14 residues. Here the CDR3 DNA reads TGTGCCAGCAGTTTACGACAGGTGAACACTGAAGCTTTCTTT. Residues: CASSLRQVNTEAFF.

The J gene is TRBJ2-1, the V gene TRBV20-1; the match to TRBD2 covers 9 bases. This CDR3 has 13 amino acids. CDR1 DFQATT and CDR2 SNEGSKA come from the germline V gene (reference sequence). The V gene end was trimmed by 3 bases and the J gene end by 6 bases; junction bases not matched to a gene: 3. The CDR3 bases are TGCAGTGCTAGTAGCGGGAGCGGCAATGAGCAGTTCTTC. The encoded protein is CSASSGSGNEQFF.

The V and J genes are TRBV12-3 or TRBV12-4 and TRBJ2-2; D might be TRBD1 (6 bases). The ends were cut back, 1 base at V and 0 bases at J, with 12 bases in the middle. The CDR3 has 17 amino acids. CDR3 sequence reads: CASSLVLGGTNTGELFF. The CDR3 nucleotides read TGTGCCAGCAGTTTAGTGCTAGGGGGTACGAACACCGGGGAGCTGTTTTTT.

The genes are TRBV29-1 and TRBJ1-1, with TRBD1 as a possible D gene (5 bases). This CDR3 has 14 amino acids. CDR1 is SQVTM, CDR2 ANQGSEA, per germline. V dropped 4 bases and J dropped 0 bases, with 12 bases sitting between them. For the CDR3, the DNA is TGCAGCGTTGTGCGGGGGGGGGTGAACACTGAAGCTTTCTTT. Translated: CSVVRGGVNTEAFF.

The gene calls are TRBV28 and TRBJ2-7; TRBD2 aligns across 8 bases. The assigned J gene may be wrong: the sequence end matches TRBJ2-5 better. The CDR3 has 18 residues. Germline V lookup: CDR1 MDHEN, CDR2 SYDVKM. The CDR3 nucleotides read TGTGCCAGCAGTTTCTCCCTAATCCGGGAGGGGTTAATGCAGACCCAGTACTTC. Translating it yields CASSFSLIREGLMQTQYF.

The V gene is TRBV3-1, the J gene TRBJ2-5, with D perhaps matching TRBD1 (5 bases). The J call is in doubt because the DNA end fits TRBJ2-7 better. This CDR3 comprises 13 residues. Per the germline V gene, CDR1 is LGHDT and CDR2 is YNNKEL (reference sequence). CDR3 bases: TGTGCCAGCAGCCAAGGTGGGGCAAACGAGCAGTACTTC. This gives the protein CASSQGGANEQYF.

The chain is built from TRBV4-2 and TRBJ1-2; possibly TRBD1 for D (5 bases). Germline V CDR1 and CDR2: LGHNA, YNFKEQ. This CDR3 is built from 17 residues. Trimming shortened V by 3 bases and J by 2 bases, and 19 bases separated the two germline ends. This CDR3 reads CASSQALRQGENYGYTF. The CDR3 region has the DNA TGTGCCAGCAGCCAGGCCCTTCGGCAGGGCGAGAACTATGGCTACACCTTC.

J is TRBJ2-1 and V is TRBV20-1; 11 bases agree with TRBD2. The CDR3 extends over 18 amino acids. Unmatched junction bases numbered 16, after V lost 6 bases and J lost 3 bases. Germline assignment: CDR1 DFQATT and CDR2 SNEGSKA (reference sequence). The DNA for the CDR3 is TGCAGTGCCCCCGGGACTAGCGGCTTCCTAGCTATCTACAATGAGCAGTTCTTC. This translates into CSAPGTSGFLAIYNEQFF.

The chain has TRBV10-3 and TRBJ2-1, with D unclear. The V gene lost 3 bases and the J gene lost 4 bases, with 19 bases spanning the gap. Germline CDR1 is ENHRY and CDR2 is SYGVKD. The CDR3 has 17 residues. The CDR3 DNA reads as TGTGCCATCAGTGACCCGAGCCGCAAGGGCGTTTACAATGAGCAGTTCTTC. Its protein product is CAISDPSRKGVYNEQFF.

A few counts support this clonotype. This rearrangement joins TRBV5-1 to TRBJ1-1; tentatively, D is TRBD1 (5 bases). Trimming pared 4 bases from V and 7 bases from J, leaving 11 bases between. Germline loops: CDR1 SGHRS, CDR2 YFSETQ. The CDR3 spans 12 residues. DNA for the CDR3: TGCGCCAGCAGCGTCGGGGGGGGTGAAGCTTTCTTT. It encodes CASSVGGGEAFF.